This T cell receptor (beta chain) was sequenced for a study of T cell repertoires in cytomegalovirus infection. Overall study findings and caveats: In two of eight donors, the top clonotype was HLA-C-restricted CMV-specific. Using cumulative public TCR beta family frequency, the authors identified those who carried CMV together with the relevant HLA.

As to this clonotype: Its antigen is not known.

CDR1 is LGHDT and CDR2 is YNNKEL in the germline V gene (reference sequence). The CDR3 extends over 9 amino acids. The V gene lost 8 bases and the J gene lost 9 bases, with 2 bases spanning the gap. TCRdb recomputed calls from the reads with MiXCR, one row per CDR3 protein. This table holds about 310,000 distinct CDR3 sequences, roughly 25% found once. The sequence came from a human donor in good health (CMV status not recorded). Some clones in this sample may be carry-over from other donors' samples. The material was cultured PBMCs, obtained from culture after CMV antigen stimulation. This sequence joins TRBV3-1 and TRBJ1-6; D not resolved. The CDR3 region is CASGSPLHF. Here the CDR3 DNA reads TGTGCCAGCGGTTCACCCCTCCACTTT.